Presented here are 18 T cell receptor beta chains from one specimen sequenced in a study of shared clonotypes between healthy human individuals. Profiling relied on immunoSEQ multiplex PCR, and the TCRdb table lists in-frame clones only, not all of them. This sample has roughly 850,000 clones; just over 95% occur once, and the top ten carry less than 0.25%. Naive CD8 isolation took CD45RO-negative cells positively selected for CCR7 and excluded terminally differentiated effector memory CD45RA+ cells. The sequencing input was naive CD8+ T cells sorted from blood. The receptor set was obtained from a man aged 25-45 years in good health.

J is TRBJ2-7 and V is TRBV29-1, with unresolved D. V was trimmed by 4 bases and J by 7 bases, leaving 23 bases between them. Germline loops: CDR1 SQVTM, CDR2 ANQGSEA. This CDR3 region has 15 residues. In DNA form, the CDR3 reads TGCAGCGTTGCAAGGATACGTCTAACTGGCTTAGAGCAGTACTTC. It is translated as CSVARIRLTGLEQYF.

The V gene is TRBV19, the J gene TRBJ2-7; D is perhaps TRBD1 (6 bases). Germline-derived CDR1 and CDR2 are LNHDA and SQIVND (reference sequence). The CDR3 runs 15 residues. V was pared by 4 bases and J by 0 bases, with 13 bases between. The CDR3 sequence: CASSNYGQSSYEQYF. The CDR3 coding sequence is TGTGCCAGTAGTAACTACGGACAGAGCTCCTACGAGCAGTACTTC.

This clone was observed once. As DNA, the CDR3 is TGTGCCACCAGCAGTTCCGGGCTCACCATGAACACTGAAGCTTTCTTT. Protein product: CATSSSGLTMNTEAFF. The chain joins TRBV15 to TRBJ1-1, with no clear D. The CDR3 extends over 16 amino acids. V lost 3 bases and J 0 bases, leaving 14 bases between the germline ends. CDR1 is LNHNV, CDR2 YYDKDF, per germline (reference sequence). Looking up the rest from reference TRBV15 and TRBJ1-1 gives the full variable domain: DAMVIQNPRYQVTQFGKPVTLSCSQTLNHNVMYWYQQKSSQAPKLLFHYYDKDFNNEADTPDNFQSRRPNTSFCFLDIRSPGLGDTAMYLCATSSSGLTMNTEAFFGQGTRLTVV.

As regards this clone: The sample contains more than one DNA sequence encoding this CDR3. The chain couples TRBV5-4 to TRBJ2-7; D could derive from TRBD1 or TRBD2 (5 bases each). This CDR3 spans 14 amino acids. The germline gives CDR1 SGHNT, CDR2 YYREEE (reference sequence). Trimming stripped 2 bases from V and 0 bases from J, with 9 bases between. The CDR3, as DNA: TGTGCCAGCAGCTTTGGGACGGGCTCCTACGAGCAGTACTTC. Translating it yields CASSFGTGSYEQYF.

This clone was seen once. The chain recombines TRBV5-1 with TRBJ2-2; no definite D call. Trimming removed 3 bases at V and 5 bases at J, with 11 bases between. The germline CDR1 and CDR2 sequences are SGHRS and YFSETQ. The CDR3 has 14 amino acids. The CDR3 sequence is CASSSPHNTGELFF. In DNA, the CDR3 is TGCGCCAGCAGCTCTCCCCATAATACCGGGGAGCTGTTTTTT.

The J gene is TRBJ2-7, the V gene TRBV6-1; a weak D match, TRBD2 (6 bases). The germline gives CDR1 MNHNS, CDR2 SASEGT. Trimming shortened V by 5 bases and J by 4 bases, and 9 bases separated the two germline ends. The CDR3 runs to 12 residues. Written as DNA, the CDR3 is TGTGCCAGCAGTCCAAGCGGGTACGAGCAGTACTTC. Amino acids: CASSPSGYEQYF.

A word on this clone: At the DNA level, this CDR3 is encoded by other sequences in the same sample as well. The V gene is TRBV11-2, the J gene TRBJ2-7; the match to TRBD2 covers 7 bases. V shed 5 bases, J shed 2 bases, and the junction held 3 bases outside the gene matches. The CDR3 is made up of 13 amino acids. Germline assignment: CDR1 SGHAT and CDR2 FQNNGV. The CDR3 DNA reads TGTGCCAGCAGCCTAAGCGGGGCCTACGAGCAGTACTTC. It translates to CASSLSGAYEQYF.

In nucleotides, the CDR3 is TGTGCCAGCAGCGCACGGCAGGGGGCCAACGAGCAGTACTTC. It specifies CASSARQGANEQYF. The genes are TRBV7-2 and TRBJ2-7, with TRBD1 matching 8 bases. In germline, CDR1 is SGHTA, CDR2 FQGNSA. Germline trimming cut 5 bases from V and 5 bases from J; bases unmatched to any gene: 8. CDR3 size: 14 residues.

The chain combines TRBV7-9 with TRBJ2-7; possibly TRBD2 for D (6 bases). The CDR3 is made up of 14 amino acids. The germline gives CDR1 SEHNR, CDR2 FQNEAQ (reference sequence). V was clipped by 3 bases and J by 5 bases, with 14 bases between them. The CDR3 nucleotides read TGTGCCAGCAGCTTCGTTACAACGGGGGACGAGCAGTACTTC. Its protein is CASSFVTTGDEQYF.

The CDR3 here is CASSDGPYGYTF. The DNA of the CDR3 is TGTGCCAGTAGTGATGGGCCCTATGGCTACACCTTC. The V gene is TRBV19, the J gene TRBJ1-2; D is unclear. V lost 5 bases and J lost 4, with 8 bases in between. The CDR3 is made up of 12 amino acids. Per the germline V gene, CDR1 is LNHDA and CDR2 is SQIVND (reference sequence).

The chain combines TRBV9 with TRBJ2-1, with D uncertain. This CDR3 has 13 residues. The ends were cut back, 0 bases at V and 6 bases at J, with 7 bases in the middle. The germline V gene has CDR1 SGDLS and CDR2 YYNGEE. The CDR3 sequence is CASSVGLSNEQFF. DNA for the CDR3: TGTGCCAGCAGCGTAGGACTCAGCAATGAGCAGTTCTTC.

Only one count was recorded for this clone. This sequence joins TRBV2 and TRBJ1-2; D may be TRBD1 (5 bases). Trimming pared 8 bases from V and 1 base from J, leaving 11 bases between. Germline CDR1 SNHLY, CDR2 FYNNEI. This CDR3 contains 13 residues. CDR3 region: CASGPDSNYGYTF. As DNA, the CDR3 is TGTGCCAGCGGACCAGACAGTAACTATGGCTACACCTTC.

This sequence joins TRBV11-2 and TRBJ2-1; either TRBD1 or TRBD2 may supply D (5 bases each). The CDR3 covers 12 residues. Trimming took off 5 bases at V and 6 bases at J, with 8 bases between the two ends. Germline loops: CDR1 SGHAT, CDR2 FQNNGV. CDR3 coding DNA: TGTGCCAGCAGCAATGGGGGCAATGAGCAGTTCTTC. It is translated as CASSNGGNEQFF. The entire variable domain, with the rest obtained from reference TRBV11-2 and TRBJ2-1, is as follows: EAGVAQSPRYKIIEKRQSVAFWCNPISGHATLYWYQQILGQGPKLLIQFQNNGVVDDSQLPKDRFSAERLKGVDSTLKIQPAKLEDSAVYLCASSNGGNEQFFGPGTRLTVL.

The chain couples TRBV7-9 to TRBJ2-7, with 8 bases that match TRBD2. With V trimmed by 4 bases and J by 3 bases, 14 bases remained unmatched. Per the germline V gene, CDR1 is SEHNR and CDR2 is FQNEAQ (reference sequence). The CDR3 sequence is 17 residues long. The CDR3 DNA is TGTGCCAGCAGCTCCCCGGCTGCTCTAGCGGGCCACTACGAGCAGTACTTC. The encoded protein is CASSSPAALAGHYEQYF.

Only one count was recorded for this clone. The CDR3 bases are TGTGCCAGCAGCTCATCCGACAGGGGGAACCACGAGCAGTACTTC. Its translation: CASSSSDRGNHEQYF. The chain combines TRBV7-9 with TRBJ2-7; 9 nucleotides line up with TRBD1. The CDR3 extends over 15 amino acids. Germline V lookup: CDR1 SEHNR, CDR2 FQNEAQ (reference sequence). The J segment lost 5 bases and the V segment lost 4 bases, leaving 9 bases of the junction unmatched.

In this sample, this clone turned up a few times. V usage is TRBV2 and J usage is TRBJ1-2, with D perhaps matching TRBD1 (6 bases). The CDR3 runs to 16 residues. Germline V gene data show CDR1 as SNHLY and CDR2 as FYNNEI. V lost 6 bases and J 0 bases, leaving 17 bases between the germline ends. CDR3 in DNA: TGTGCCAGCAGCCGACAGACAGGCGGAACTAACTATGGCTACACCTTC. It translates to CASSRQTGGTNYGYTF.

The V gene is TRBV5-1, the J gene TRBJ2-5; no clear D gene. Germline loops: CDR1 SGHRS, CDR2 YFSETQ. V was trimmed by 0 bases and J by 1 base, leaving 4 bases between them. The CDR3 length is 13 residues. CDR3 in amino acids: CASSLDPQETQYF. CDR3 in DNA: TGCGCCAGCAGCTTGGACCCCCAAGAGACCCAGTACTTC.

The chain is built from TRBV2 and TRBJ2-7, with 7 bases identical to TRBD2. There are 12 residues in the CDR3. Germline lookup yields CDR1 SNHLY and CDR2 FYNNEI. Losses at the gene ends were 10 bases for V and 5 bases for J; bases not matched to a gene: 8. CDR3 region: CATLGEGNEQYF. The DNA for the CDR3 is TGTGCCACCTTGGGGGAGGGGAACGAGCAGTACTTC. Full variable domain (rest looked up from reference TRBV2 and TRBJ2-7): EPEVTQTPSHQVTQMGQEVILRCVPISNHLYFYWYRQILGQKVEFLVSFYNNEISEKSEIFDDQFSVERPDGSNFTLKIRSTKLEDSAMYFCATLGEGNEQYFGPGTRLTVT.